This T cell receptor beta chain emerged from a study of T-cell reconstitution after alpha-beta-depleted transplantation in children. Germline values: CDR1 LNHNV, CDR2 YYDKDF (reference sequence). V lost 1 base and J lost 2, with 10 bases in between. The length of the CDR3 is 15 residues. A TCRbeta library incorporating unique molecular identifiers was prepared. TCRdb recomputed calls from the PCR reads with MiXCR, one row per CDR3 protein. The table records roughly 50,000 distinct CDR3 sequences, roughly 45% of them present only once. V is TRBV15 and J is TRBJ2-3, with unresolved D. Sequences were derived from PBMCs, mostly from graft donor cells, sampled 360 days after TCRalphabeta/CD19-depleted stem cell transplant. The receptor comes from a male patient under 18 who had a stem cell transplant for acute lymphoblastic leukemia, so the T cells may come from the graft donor. This CDR3 is CATSRATENTDTQYF. As DNA, the CDR3 is TGTGCCACCAGCAGAGCCACGGAAAACACAGATACGCAGTATTTT.